The clone carrying this T cell receptor beta chain was seen at least ten times. Antigen unknown. Original methodology: Clinicopathological groups of papillary thyroid cancer showed CDR3 differences that were used to build a distant-metastasis classifier. TCRdb re-processed the PCR reads through MiXCR. The V and J calls reflect TCRdb's pipeline rather than the authors' work. The sample carries 89,000 or so clones, less than 10% recorded once. These data come from a study of metastatic and nonmetastatic thyroid tumors. Across the study: The authors compared repertoires across blood and tumor or nodule tissue from malignant and benign thyroid patients.

V lost 4 bases to trimming and J lost 4 bases, with 10 bases between them. The CDR3 spans 13 residues. Germline V CDR1 and CDR2: LGHDT, YNNKEL (reference sequence). No patient received treatment before thyroid surgery. General study points: Benign nodules reportedly had significantly lower TCR beta diversity than malignant thyroid tumors in blood and tumor.

This chain joins TRBV3-1 and TRBJ1-1; no clear D. The specimen sequenced was blood. This receptor was taken from a female donor with papillary thyroid cancer or a benign thyroid nodule (not recorded which). Some clones in this sample may be carry-over from other donors' samples. This CDR3 is CASSPGRSTEAFF. The DNA of the CDR3 is TGTGCCAGCAGCCCCGGGAGGAGCACTGAAGCTTTCTTT.